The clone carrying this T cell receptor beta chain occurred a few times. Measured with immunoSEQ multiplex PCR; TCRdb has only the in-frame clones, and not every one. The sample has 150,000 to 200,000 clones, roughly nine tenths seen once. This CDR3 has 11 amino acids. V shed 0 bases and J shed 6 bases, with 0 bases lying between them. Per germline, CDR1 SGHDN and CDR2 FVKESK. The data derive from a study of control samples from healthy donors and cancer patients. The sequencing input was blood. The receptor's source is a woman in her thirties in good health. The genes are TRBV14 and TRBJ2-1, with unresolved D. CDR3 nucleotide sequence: TGTGCCAGCAGCCAAGACAATGAGCAGTTCTTC. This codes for CASSQDNEQFF.